Shown below are 30 T cell receptor beta chains from a single sample sequenced in a study of T cell repertoires in cytomegalovirus infection. For these receptors, no antigen is known. TCRdb ran MiXCR on the reads and lists one entry per CDR3 protein. The sample carries around 360,000 distinct CDR3 sequences, nearly 35% recorded once. The source was cultured PBMCs, collected from culture after CMV antigen stimulation. These TCRs come from a human donor in good health (CMV status not recorded). Some clones in this sample may be carry-over from other donors' samples.

The V and J genes are TRBV20-1 and TRBJ1-1, with D possibly TRBD1 on 6 matching bases. The CDR3 spans 15 residues. CDR1 DFQATT and CDR2 SNEGSKA come from the germline V gene (reference sequence). Trimming removed 1 base from V and 6 bases from J, with 18 bases in between. The CDR3 sequence: CSARGIRQAYAEAFF. In DNA, the CDR3 is TGCAGTGCTAGAGGAATACGACAGGCCTACGCTGAAGCTTTCTTT.

This rearrangement joins TRBV7-6 to TRBJ2-6; D is ambiguous. From germline, CDR1 is SGHVS and CDR2 FNYEAQ. The CDR3 contains 15 residues. V lost 8 bases, J lost 4 bases, and 15 bases lay in between. CDR3 amino acids: CASFLLGSGANVLTF. Here the CDR3 DNA reads TGTGCCAGCTTTTTATTGGGGTCCGGGGCCAACGTCCTGACTTTC. Full variable domain (outside the CDR3, taken from reference TRBV7-6 and TRBJ2-6): GAGVSQSPRYKVTKRGQDVALRCDPISGHVSLYWYRQALGQGPEFLTYFNYEAQQDKSGLPNDRFSAERPEGSISTLTIQRTEQRDSAMYRCASFLLGSGANVLTFGAGSRLTVL.

This chain connects TRBV7-2 to TRBJ2-5; D is possibly TRBD2 (6 bases). Germline V gene lookup returns CDR1 SGHTA and CDR2 FQGNSA. The CDR3 has 15 residues. V was trimmed by 3 bases and J by 2 bases, leaving 13 bases between them. CDR3 protein: CASSFLAALQETQYF. The CDR3 DNA follows: TGTGCCAGCAGCTTCTTAGCGGCCCTGCAAGAGACCCAGTACTTC.

The chain links TRBV7-9 to TRBJ1-1; D perhaps matches TRBD1 (6 bases). V was shortened by 8 bases and J by 1 base, with 11 bases between the two germline ends. Germline-derived CDR1 and CDR2 are SEHNR and FQNEAQ (reference sequence). This CDR3 region has 13 residues. The CDR3 region is CASQGQRNTEAFF. CDR3 DNA: TGTGCCAGCCAAGGACAGAGGAACACTGAAGCTTTCTTT.

The rearrangement joins TRBV7-3 to TRBJ2-2; the match to TRBD1 covers 10 bases. Germline V gene sequence: CDR1 SGHTA, CDR2 FQGTGA. V lost 5 bases to trimming and J lost 6 bases; unmatched junction nucleotides: 9. This CDR3 contains 16 residues. CDR3 amino acids: CASSITLGQGAGELFF. The CDR3 DNA reads as TGTGCCAGCAGCATCACCCTAGGACAGGGGGCCGGGGAGCTGTTTTTT.

This clonotype is medium-sized within its sample. The J gene is TRBJ2-7, the V gene TRBV7-2, with D tentatively TRBD2 (5 bases). V gave up 0 bases and J gave up 0 bases, with 24 bases separating them. This CDR3 is built from 20 residues. Germline lookup yields CDR1 SGHTA and CDR2 FQGNSA. The CDR3, as DNA: TGTGCCAGCAGCTTAGCTAGCCCGCGGCGATTCTCCGGGATCTCCTACGAGCAGTACTTC. Residues: CASSLASPRRFSGISYEQYF.

This clonotype was observed a single time. V is TRBV5-4 and J is TRBJ2-3, with 7 positions matching TRBD2. The CDR3 extends over 14 amino acids. Germline loops: CDR1 SGHNT, CDR2 YYREEE (reference sequence). With V trimmed by 2 bases and J by 4 bases, 4 bases remained unmatched. CDR3 in DNA: TGTGCCAGCAGCTTCGGGGGAGGGGCAGATACGCAGTATTTT. Its protein product is CASSFGGGADTQYF.

This clonotype was detected only a few times. The chain uses TRBV6-6 and TRBJ1-4, with D possibly being TRBD1 (5 bases). The CDR3 totals 14 residues. Germline assignment: CDR1 MNHNY and CDR2 SVGAGI (reference sequence). V lost 4 bases and J 3 bases, leaving 9 bases between the germline ends. The CDR3 spells CASSFGAPNEKLFF. The CDR3 nucleotides read TGTGCCAGCAGTTTCGGGGCACCTAATGAAAAACTGTTTTTT.

The genes are TRBV6-1 and TRBJ2-7; TRBD2 might be the D (6 bases). Germline-derived CDR1 and CDR2 are MNHNS and SASEGT. Trimming left V 3 bases short and J 5 bases short, with 17 bases between. The CDR3 consists of 15 residues. The CDR3: CASSDGLRGTHEQYF. For the CDR3, the DNA is TGTGCCAGCAGTGACGGCCTTCGGGGGACCCACGAGCAGTACTTC.

The J gene is TRBJ2-5, the V gene TRBV7-2; 11 nucleotides line up with TRBD2. The germline V gene has CDR1 SGHTA and CDR2 FQGNSA. Trimming took 6 bases from V and 5 from J; bases not matched to a gene: 8. The CDR3 is 15 residues long. The DNA of the CDR3 is TGTGCCAGCAGGATTAGCGGGAGGGCCGAGGAGACCCAGTACTTC. It yields the protein CASRISGRAEETQYF. The full variable domain, with the rest looked up from reference TRBV7-2 and TRBJ2-5, is GAGVSQSPSNKVTEKGKDVELRCDPISGHTALYWYRQSLGQGLEFLIYFQGNSAPDKSGLPSDRFSAERTGGSVSTLTIQRTQQEDSAVYLCASRISGRAEETQYFGPGTRLLVL.

This clonotype was observed a handful of times. The chain uses TRBV27 and TRBJ1-1; TRBD1 matches at 7 bases. Losses at the gene ends were 4 bases for V and 0 bases for J; bases not matched to a gene: 5. This CDR3 spans 15 amino acids. Germline V gene lookup returns CDR1 MNHEY and CDR2 SMNVEV (reference sequence). CDR3 DNA sequence: TGTGCCAGCAGTTCACAGGGGCCTCTGAACACTGAAGCTTTCTTT. This translates into CASSSQGPLNTEAFF.

This sequence joins TRBV9 and TRBJ2-2; D possibly corresponds to TRBD1 (6 bases). V was pared by 3 bases and J by 1 base, with 22 bases between. The germline gives CDR1 SGDLS, CDR2 YYNGEE. This CDR3 has 19 amino acids. This CDR3 reads CASSGRFTPGQKNTGELFF. CDR3 bases: TGTGCCAGCAGCGGAAGATTTACTCCGGGACAAAAGAACACCGGGGAGCTGTTTTTT. Full variable domain (missing parts from reference TRBV9 and TRBJ2-2): DSGVTQTPKHLITATGQRVTLRCSPRSGDLSVYWYQQSLDQGLQFLIQYYNGEERAKGNILERFSAQQFPDLHSELNLSSLELGDSALYFCASSGRFTPGQKNTGELFFGEGSRLTVL.

The rearrangement uses TRBV28 and TRBJ2-1, with 13 bases matching TRBD2. Unmatched junction bases numbered 12, after V lost 5 bases and J lost 8 bases. The length of the CDR3 is 17 residues. The V gene's germline CDR1 is MDHEN and CDR2 SYDVKM. This chain's CDR3 is CASSQLRTSGSLDEQFF. The DNA for the CDR3 is TGTGCCAGCAGTCAATTACGGACTAGCGGGAGTTTAGATGAGCAGTTCTTC. The variable domain in full, with the rest retrieved from reference TRBV28 and TRBJ2-1, is DVKVTQSSRYLVKRTGEKVFLECVQDMDHENMFWYRQDPGLGLRLIYFSYDVKMKEKGDIPEGYSVSREKKERFSLILESASTNQTSMYLCASSQLRTSGSLDEQFFGPGTRLTVL.

The V call is TRBV28, the J call TRBJ2-7; D perhaps matches TRBD1 (6 bases). The CDR3 contains 15 residues. Germline V gene data show CDR1 as MDHEN and CDR2 as SYDVKM. Trimming cost V 3 bases and J 2 bases, with 14 bases left between them. In nucleotides, the CDR3 is TGTGCCAGCAGTTTGGTTGGGGGCCCCCCCTACGAGCAGTACTTC. Translating it yields CASSLVGGPPYEQYF.

This clonotype was picked up a small number of times. This chain joins TRBV10-3 and TRBJ1-1; possible D gene TRBD1, 5 bases. Germline V gene lookup returns CDR1 ENHRY and CDR2 SYGVKD. The ends were cut back, 6 bases at V and 1 base at J, with 12 bases in the middle. The CDR3 sequence is 14 residues long. As DNA, the CDR3 is TGTGCCATCAGACCCGGGACCGAGAACACTGAAGCTTTCTTT. Residues: CAIRPGTENTEAFF.

The rearrangement joins TRBV12-3 or TRBV12-4 to TRBJ1-5; D is perhaps TRBD1 (5 bases). The CDR3 has 14 amino acids. The V end lost 6 bases, the J end lost 0 bases, and 9 bases lay between the germline ends. CDR3 nucleotides: TGTGCCAGCAGAACAGGAATTAGCAATCAGCCCCAGCATTTT. Protein: CASRTGISNQPQHF.

For the CDR3, the DNA is TGTGCCAGCAGCTGGTCCGGGGGGAACACTGAAGCTTTCTTT. As protein: CASSWSGGNTEAFF. J is TRBJ1-1 and V is TRBV7-2, with a weak D call TRBD1 (5 bases). Germline V gene sequence: CDR1 SGHTA, CDR2 FQGNSA. The V gene lost 4 bases and the J gene lost 1 base, with 10 bases spanning the gap. There are 14 residues in the CDR3.

This clonotype was seen many times. This chain joins TRBV19 and TRBJ2-7; a weak D match, TRBD1 (6 bases). The CDR3 runs 14 residues. V was clipped by 0 bases and J by 4 bases, with 10 bases between them. The germline V gene encodes CDR1 LNHDA and CDR2 SQIVND (reference sequence). In nucleotides, the CDR3 is TGTGCCAGTAGTATAGACGCTAGGGGGTACGAGCAGTACTTC. It translates to CASSIDARGYEQYF.

This clonotype has a handful of counts. The chain joins TRBV6-2 or TRBV6-3 to TRBJ2-7; TRBD2 aligns across 14 bases. CDR1 is MNHEY, CDR2 SVGEGT, per germline. The CDR3 contains 15 residues. V shed 7 bases and J 5 bases; nucleotides not matched to a gene: 7. The CDR3 nucleotides read TGTGCCAGCACCTCTGGGACTAGCGGGAGAGACGAGCAGTACTTC. It translates to CASTSGTSGRDEQYF.

This clonotype occurred once. The rearrangement joins TRBV5-8 to TRBJ2-1; 12 bases match TRBD2. Germline V gene lookup returns CDR1 SGHTS and CDR2 YDEGEE. There are 15 residues in the CDR3. The J segment lost 7 bases and the V segment lost 4 bases, leaving 6 bases of the junction unmatched. The CDR3 DNA reads as TGTGCCAGCAGCCGGGGACTAGCGGGCTGGAATGAGCAGTTCTTC. It encodes CASSRGLAGWNEQFF.

This clonotype was detected many times. The gene calls are TRBV7-2 and TRBJ2-7, with a tentative D call TRBD2 (5 bases). This CDR3 spans 15 amino acids. The V end was cut by 2 bases, the J end by 1 base, with 12 bases between. Looked up from germline, CDR1 is SGHTA and CDR2 is FQGNSA. CDR3 coding DNA: TGTGCCAGCAGCTTAAGTGGCGGGCTGTCCTACGAGCAGTACTTC. Translating it yields CASSLSGGLSYEQYF.

This clonotype was seen a handful of times. The chain combines TRBV19 with TRBJ1-2; no definite D call. V was shortened by 5 bases and J by 3 bases, with 7 bases between the two germline ends. CDR3 length equals 12 residues. The V gene's germline CDR1 is LNHDA and CDR2 SQIVND (reference sequence). The CDR3, as DNA: TGTGCCAGTAGTCCAGGCGACTATGGCTACACCTTC. Protein product: CASSPGDYGYTF.

The chain uses TRBV6-2 or TRBV6-3 and TRBJ1-2, with a possible D match to TRBD1 (6 bases). This CDR3 region has 16 residues. Trimming left V 0 bases short and J 8 bases short, with 19 bases between. Germline loops: CDR1 MNHEY, CDR2 SVGEGT. The CDR3 DNA follows: TGTGCCAGCAGTTACTCGGAACAGGGTGGACGTGGGGGCTACACCTTC. It is translated as CASSYSEQGGRGGYTF.

This clonotype has only a few counts. This rearrangement joins TRBV10-3 to TRBJ1-1; D is unclear. There are 13 residues in the CDR3. The germline V gene encodes CDR1 ENHRY and CDR2 SYGVKD. V was shortened by 11 bases and J by 0 bases, with 13 bases between the two germline ends. As DNA, the CDR3 is TGTGCCGCGCGCGAATTAATGAACACTGAAGCTTTCTTT. Residues: CAARELMNTEAFF.

This rearrangement joins TRBV24-1 to TRBJ1-2; no definite D call. Trimming shortened V by 6 bases and J by 4 bases, and 11 bases separated the two germline ends. The CDR3 spans 13 residues. Germline loops: CDR1 KGHDR, CDR2 SFDVKD. For the CDR3, the DNA is TGTGCCACCAGTAGTCGCAGCACCTATGGCTACACCTTC. Its protein is CATSSRSTYGYTF.

The CDR3 DNA follows: TGTGCCAGCAGTTTCCCGGGACACATTCAGTACTTC. Residues: CASSFPGHIQYF. The gene calls are TRBV6-2 or TRBV6-3 and TRBJ2-4; D could derive from TRBD1 or TRBD2 (5 bases each). The V and J ends lost 4 bases and 8 bases respectively, with 9 bases between them. The germline gives CDR1 MNHEY, CDR2 SVGEGT. The CDR3 runs 12 residues.

This clonotype was observed once. The rearrangement links TRBV7-2 to TRBJ2-5; the D gene is possibly TRBD2 (6 bases). This CDR3 region has 15 residues. Trimming took 5 bases from V and 2 from J, leaving 15 bases between them. Germline V gives CDR1 SGHTA, CDR2 FQGNSA. CDR3 DNA: TGTGCCAGCAGCCACGAGGGCCGGGGGCAAGAGACCCAGTACTTC. It is translated as CASSHEGRGQETQYF.

The chain couples TRBV4-3 to TRBJ2-1, with D uncertain. Trimming removed 2 bases from V and 6 bases from J, with 5 bases in between. This CDR3 region has 12 residues. Germline V gene data show CDR1 as LGHNA and CDR2 as YSLEER. The CDR3 nucleotides read TGCGCCAGCAGCCAACAAAGCAATGAGCAGTTCTTC. Amino acids: CASSQQSNEQFF.

V usage is TRBV19 and J usage is TRBJ2-2; tentative D call: TRBD2 (7 bases). V gave up 6 bases and J gave up 6 bases, with 14 bases separating them. The V gene's germline CDR1 is LNHDA and CDR2 SQIVND (reference sequence). The CDR3 totals 14 residues. DNA of the CDR3: TGTGCCAGTAGCGGGGGGCGAGTGGCCGGGGAGCTGTTTTTT. This sequence encodes CASSGGRVAGELFF. The full variable domain, rest sourced from reference TRBV19 and TRBJ2-2, is DGGITQSPKYLFRKEGQNVTLSCEQNLNHDAMYWYRQDPGQGLRLIYYSQIVNDFQKGDIAEGYSVSREKKESFPLTVTSAQKNPTAFYLCASSGGRVAGELFFGEGSRLTVL.

The J gene is TRBJ2-3, the V gene TRBV6-6; no firm D call. V shed 0 bases and J shed 2 bases, with 9 bases lying between them. Germline CDR1 MNHNY, CDR2 SVGAGI (reference sequence). The CDR3 contains 15 residues. The CDR3 nucleotides are TGTGCCAGCAGTTACTCCGGCAACCCCACAGATACGCAGTATTTT. This gives the protein CASSYSGNPTDTQYF.